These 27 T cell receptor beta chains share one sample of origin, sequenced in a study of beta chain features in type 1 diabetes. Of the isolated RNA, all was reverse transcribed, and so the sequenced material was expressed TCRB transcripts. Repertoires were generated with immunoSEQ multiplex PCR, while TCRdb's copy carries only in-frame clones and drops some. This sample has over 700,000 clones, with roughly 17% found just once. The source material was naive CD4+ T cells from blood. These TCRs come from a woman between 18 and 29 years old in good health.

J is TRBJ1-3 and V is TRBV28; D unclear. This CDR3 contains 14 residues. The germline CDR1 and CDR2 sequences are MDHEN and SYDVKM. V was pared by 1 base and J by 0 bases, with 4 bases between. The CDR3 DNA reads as TGTGCCAGCAGTTTATACGCCTCTGGAAACACCATATATTTT. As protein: CASSLYASGNTIYF.

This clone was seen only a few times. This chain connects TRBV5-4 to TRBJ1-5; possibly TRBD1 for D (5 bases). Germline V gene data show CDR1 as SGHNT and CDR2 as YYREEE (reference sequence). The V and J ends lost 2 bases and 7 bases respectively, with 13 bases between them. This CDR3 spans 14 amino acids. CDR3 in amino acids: CASSFGGLDQPQHF. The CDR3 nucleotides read TGTGCCAGCAGCTTTGGGGGACTCGACCAGCCCCAGCATTTT.

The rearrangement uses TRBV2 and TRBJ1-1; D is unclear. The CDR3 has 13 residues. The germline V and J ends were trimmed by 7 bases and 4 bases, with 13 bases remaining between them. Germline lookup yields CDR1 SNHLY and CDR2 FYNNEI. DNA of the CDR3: TGTGCCAGCACCGCCAGGTGGCTCACTGAAGCTTTCTTT. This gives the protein CASTARWLTEAFF.

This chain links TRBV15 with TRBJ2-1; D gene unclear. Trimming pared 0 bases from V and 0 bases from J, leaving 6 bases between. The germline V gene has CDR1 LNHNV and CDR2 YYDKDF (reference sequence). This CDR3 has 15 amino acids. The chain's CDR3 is CATSREGISYNEQFF. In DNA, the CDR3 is TGTGCCACCAGCAGAGAGGGGATCTCCTACAATGAGCAGTTCTTC.

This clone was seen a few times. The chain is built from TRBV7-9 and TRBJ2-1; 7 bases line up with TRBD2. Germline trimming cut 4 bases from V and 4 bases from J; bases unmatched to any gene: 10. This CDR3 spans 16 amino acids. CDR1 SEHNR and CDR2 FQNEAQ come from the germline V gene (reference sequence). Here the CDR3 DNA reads TGTGCCAGCAGCTCCCGTTCCGGGCGGGAGTACAATGAGCAGTTCTTC. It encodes CASSSRSGREYNEQFF.

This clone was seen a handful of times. The CDR3 sequence is CASREGGGHPYEQYF. The CDR3 DNA follows: TGTGCCAGCAGGGAAGGAGGGGGACACCCCTACGAGCAGTACTTC. The chain carries TRBV11-1 and TRBJ2-7; the D call may be TRBD1 or TRBD2 (6 bases each). The V and J ends lost 6 bases and 2 bases respectively, with 17 bases between them. The CDR3 length is 15 residues. Germline CDR1 reads SGHAT; CDR2 reads FQDESV (reference sequence).

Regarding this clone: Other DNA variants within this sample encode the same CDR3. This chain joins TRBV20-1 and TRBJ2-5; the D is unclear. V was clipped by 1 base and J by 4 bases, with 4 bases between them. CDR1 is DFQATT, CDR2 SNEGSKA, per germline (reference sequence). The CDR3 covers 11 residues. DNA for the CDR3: TGCAGTGCTAGAGTTAGAGAGACCCAGTACTTC. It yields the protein CSARVRETQYF.

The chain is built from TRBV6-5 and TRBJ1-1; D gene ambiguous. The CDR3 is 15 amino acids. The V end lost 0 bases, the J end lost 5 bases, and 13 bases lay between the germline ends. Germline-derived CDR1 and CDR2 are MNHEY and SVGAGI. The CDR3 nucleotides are TGTGCCAGCAGTTACTCCCCCGGAGTTTGGACTGAAGCTTTCTTT. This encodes CASSYSPGVWTEAFF.

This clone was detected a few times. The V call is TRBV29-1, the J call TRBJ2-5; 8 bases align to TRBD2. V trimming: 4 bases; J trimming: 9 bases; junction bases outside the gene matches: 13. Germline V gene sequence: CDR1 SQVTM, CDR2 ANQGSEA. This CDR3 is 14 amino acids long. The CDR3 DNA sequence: TGCAGCGTTGTTTTGGCGGGAGGTGGTGTGGCCCAGTACTTC. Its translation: CSVVLAGGGVAQYF. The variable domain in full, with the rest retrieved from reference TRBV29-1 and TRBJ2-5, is SAVISQKPSRDICQRGTSLTIQCQVDSQVTMMFWYRQQPGQSLTLIATANQGSEATYESGFVIDKFPISRPNLTFSTLTVSNMSPEDSSIYLCSVVLAGGGVAQYFGPGTRLLVL.

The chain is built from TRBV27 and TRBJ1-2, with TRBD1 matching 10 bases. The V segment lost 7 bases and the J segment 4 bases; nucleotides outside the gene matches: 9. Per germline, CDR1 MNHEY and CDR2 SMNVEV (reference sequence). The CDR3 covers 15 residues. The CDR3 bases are TGTGCCAGCAAATCAGGACAGGGGGATGGCTATGGCTACACCTTC. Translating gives CASKSGQGDGYGYTF.

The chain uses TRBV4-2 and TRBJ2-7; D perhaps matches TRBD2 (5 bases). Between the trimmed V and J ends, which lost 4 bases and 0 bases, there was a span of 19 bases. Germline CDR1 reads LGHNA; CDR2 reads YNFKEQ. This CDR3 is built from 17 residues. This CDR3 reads CASSPQEESGASYEQYF. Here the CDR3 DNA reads TGTGCCAGCAGCCCCCAAGAGGAAAGCGGAGCCTCCTACGAGCAGTACTTC.

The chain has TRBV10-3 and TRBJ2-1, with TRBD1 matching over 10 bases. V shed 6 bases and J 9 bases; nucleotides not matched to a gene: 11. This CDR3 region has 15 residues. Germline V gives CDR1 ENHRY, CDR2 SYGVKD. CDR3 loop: CAISTDRGRGGEQFF. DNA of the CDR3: TGTGCCATCAGCACTGACAGGGGGCGCGGCGGTGAGCAGTTCTTC.

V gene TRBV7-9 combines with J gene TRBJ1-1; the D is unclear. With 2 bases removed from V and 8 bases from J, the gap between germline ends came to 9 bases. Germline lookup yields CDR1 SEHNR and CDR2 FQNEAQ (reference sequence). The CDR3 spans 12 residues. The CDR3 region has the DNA TGTGCCAGCAGCTTAATAACCGCGGAAGCTTTCTTT. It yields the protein CASSLITAEAFF.

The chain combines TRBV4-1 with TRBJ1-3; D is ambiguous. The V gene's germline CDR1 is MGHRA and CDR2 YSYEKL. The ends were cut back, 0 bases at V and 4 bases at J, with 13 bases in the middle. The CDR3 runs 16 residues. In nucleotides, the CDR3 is TGCGCCAGCAGCCAAGATATAGTGCGTCGCGGAAACACCATATATTTT. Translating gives CASSQDIVRRGNTIYF.

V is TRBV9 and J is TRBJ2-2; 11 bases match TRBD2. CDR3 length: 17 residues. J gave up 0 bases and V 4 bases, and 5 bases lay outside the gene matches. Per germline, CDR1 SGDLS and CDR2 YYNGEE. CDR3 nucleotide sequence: TGTGCCAGCAGCTCCAGACTAGCGGGGACGAACACCGGGGAGCTGTTTTTT. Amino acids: CASSSRLAGTNTGELFF.

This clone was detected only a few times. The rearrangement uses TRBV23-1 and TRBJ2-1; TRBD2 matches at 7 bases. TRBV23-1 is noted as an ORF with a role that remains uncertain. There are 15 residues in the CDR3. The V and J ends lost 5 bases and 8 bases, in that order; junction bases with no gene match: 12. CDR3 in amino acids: CASSWDYHLLDEQFF. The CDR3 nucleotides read TGCGCCAGCAGTTGGGACTATCACCTTTTGGATGAGCAGTTCTTC.

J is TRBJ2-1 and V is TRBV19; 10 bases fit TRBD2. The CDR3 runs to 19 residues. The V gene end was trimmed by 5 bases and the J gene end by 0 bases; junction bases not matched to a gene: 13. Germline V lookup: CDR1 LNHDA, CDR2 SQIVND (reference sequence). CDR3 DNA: TGTGCCAGTAGTCCGACTAGCGGGCCCTTCCACAGCTCCTACAATGAGCAGTTCTTC. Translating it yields CASSPTSGPFHSSYNEQFF.

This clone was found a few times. The CDR3 DNA is TGTGCCAGCAGCTTGGGCCCAGGGACCTACAATGAGCAGTTCTTC. Encoded protein: CASSLGPGTYNEQFF. The chain combines TRBV5-5 with TRBJ2-1, with D possibly being TRBD1 (5 bases). This CDR3 contains 15 residues. The V gene's germline CDR1 is SGHKS and CDR2 YYEKEE (reference sequence). V dropped 0 bases and J dropped 2 bases, with 9 bases sitting between them. Full variable domain (outside the CDR3, taken from reference TRBV5-5 and TRBJ2-1): DAGVTQSPTHLIKTRGQQVTLRCSPISGHKSVSWYQQVLGQGPQFIFQYYEKEERGRGNFPDRFSARQFPNYSSELNVNALLLGDSALYLCASSLGPGTYNEQFFGPGTRLTVL.

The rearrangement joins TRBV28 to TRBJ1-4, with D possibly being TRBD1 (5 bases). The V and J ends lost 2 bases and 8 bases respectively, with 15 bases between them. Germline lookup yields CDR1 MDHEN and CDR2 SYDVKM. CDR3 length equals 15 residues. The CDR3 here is CASSLPSGTPEKLFF. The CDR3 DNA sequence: TGTGCCAGCAGTTTACCCTCAGGGACCCCAGAAAAACTGTTTTTT. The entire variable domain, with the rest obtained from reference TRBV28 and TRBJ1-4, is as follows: DVKVTQSSRYLVKRTGEKVFLECVQDMDHENMFWYRQDPGLGLRLIYFSYDVKMKEKGDIPEGYSVSREKKERFSLILESASTNQTSMYLCASSLPSGTPEKLFFGSGTQLSVL.

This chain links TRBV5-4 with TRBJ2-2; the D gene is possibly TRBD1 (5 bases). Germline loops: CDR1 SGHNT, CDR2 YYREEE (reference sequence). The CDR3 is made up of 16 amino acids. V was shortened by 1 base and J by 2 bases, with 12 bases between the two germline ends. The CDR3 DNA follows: TGTGCCAGCAGCTTGCTCCTTACAGGAAACACCGGGGAGCTGTTTTTT. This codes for CASSLLLTGNTGELFF.

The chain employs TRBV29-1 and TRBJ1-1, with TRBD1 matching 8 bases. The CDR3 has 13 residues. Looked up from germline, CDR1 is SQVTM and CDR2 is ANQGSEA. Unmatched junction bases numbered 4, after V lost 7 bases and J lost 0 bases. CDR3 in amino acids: CSALDRVNTEAFF. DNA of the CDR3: TGCAGCGCCTTGGACAGGGTGAACACTGAAGCTTTCTTT.

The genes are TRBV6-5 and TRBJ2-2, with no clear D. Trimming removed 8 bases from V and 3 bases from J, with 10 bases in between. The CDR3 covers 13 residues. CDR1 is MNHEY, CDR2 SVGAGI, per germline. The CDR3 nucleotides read TGTGCCAGCGAGAGACCTTACACCGGGGAGCTGTTTTTT. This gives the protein CASERPYTGELFF.

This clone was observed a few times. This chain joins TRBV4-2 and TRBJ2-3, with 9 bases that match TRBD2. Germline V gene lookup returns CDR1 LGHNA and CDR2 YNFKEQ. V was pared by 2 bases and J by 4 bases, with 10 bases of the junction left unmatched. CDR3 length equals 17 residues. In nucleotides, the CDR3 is TGTGCCAGCAGCCAACCCTTAGCGGGAGTGGGGCCAGATACGCAGTATTTT. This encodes CASSQPLAGVGPDTQYF.

The CDR3 is CASSHDRDRGYFYNEQFF. In DNA, the CDR3 is TGCGCCAGCAGTCATGACCGGGACAGGGGTTATTTTTACAATGAGCAGTTCTTC. The chain has TRBV5-1 and TRBJ2-1; 10 positions match TRBD1. CDR1 is SGHRS, CDR2 YFSETQ, per germline. The junction had 15 bases not matched to a gene; V was cut back by 5 bases and J by 4 bases. CDR3 length: 18 residues.

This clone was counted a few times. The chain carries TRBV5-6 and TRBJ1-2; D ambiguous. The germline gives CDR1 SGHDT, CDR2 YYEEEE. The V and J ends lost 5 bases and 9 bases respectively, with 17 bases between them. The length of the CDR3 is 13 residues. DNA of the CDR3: TGTGCCAGCAGTTCGGGGTCTGAAATCAGCTACACCTTC. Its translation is CASSSGSEISYTF.

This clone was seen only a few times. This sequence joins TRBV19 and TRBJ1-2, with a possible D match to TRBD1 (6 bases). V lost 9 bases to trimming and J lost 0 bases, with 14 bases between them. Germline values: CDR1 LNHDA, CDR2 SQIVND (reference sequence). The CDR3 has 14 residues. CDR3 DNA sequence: TGTGCCAGCCAGTTGGACAGATCTAACTATGGCTACACCTTC. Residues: CASQLDRSNYGYTF.

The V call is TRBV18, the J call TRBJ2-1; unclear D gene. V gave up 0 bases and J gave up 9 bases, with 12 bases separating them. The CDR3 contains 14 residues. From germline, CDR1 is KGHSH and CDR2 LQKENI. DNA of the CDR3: TGTGCCAGCTCACCACCGGCAGAGTATAGTGAGCAGTTCTTC. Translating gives CASSPPAEYSEQFF. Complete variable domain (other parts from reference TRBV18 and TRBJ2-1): NAGVMQNPRHLVRRRGQEARLRCSPMKGHSHVYWYRQLPEEGLKFMVYLQKENIIDESGMPKERFSAEFPKEGPSILRIQQVVRGDSAAYFCASSPPAEYSEQFFGPGTRLTVL.